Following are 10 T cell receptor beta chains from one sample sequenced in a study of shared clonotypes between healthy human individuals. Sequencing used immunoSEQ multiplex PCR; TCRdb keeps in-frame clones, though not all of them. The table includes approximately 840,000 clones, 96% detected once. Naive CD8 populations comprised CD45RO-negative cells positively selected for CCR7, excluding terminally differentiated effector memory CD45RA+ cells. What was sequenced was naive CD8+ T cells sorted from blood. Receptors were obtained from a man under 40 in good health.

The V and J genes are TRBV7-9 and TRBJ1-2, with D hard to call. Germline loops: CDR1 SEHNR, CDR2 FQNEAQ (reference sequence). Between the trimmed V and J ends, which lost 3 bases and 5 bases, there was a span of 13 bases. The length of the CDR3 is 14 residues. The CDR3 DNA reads TGTGCCAGCAGCTTTGGTCATCTCGGATATGGCTACACCTTC. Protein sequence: CASSFGHLGYGYTF.

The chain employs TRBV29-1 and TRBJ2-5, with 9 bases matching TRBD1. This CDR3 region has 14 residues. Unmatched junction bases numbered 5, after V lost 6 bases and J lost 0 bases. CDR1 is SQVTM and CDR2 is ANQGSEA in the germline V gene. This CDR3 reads CSVGTGLDQETQYF. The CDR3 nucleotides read TGCAGCGTAGGGACAGGGTTAGACCAAGAGACCCAGTACTTC. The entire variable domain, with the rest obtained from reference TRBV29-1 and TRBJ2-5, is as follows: SAVISQKPSRDICQRGTSLTIQCQVDSQVTMMFWYRQQPGQSLTLIATANQGSEATYESGFVIDKFPISRPNLTFSTLTVSNMSPEDSSIYLCSVGTGLDQETQYFGPGTRLLVL.

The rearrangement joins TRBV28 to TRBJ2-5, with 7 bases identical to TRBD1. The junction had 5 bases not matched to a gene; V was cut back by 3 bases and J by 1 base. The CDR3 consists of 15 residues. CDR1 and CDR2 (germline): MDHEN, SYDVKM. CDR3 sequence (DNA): TGTGCCAGCAGTTTTTACAGGGGCCCCCAAGAGACCCAGTACTTC. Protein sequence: CASSFYRGPQETQYF.

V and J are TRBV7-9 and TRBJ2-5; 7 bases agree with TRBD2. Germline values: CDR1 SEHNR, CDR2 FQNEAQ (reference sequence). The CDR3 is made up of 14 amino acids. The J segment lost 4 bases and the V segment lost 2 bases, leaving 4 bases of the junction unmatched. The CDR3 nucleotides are TGTGCCAGCAGCTTAAGCGGGGCGGCAGAGACCCAGTACTTC. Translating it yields CASSLSGAAETQYF.

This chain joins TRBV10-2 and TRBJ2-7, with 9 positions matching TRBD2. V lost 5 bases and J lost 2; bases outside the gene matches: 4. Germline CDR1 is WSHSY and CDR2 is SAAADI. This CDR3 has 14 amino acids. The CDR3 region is CASSLAGGTYEQYF. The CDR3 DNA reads TGCGCCAGCAGTCTTGCGGGAGGGACCTACGAGCAGTACTTC.

CDR3 protein: CAISDAKETQYF. The CDR3 region has the DNA TGTGCCATCAGTGACGCTAAAGAGACCCAGTACTTC. The chain carries TRBV10-3 and TRBJ2-5, with D hard to call. V was clipped by 3 bases and J by 3 bases, with 5 bases between them. The CDR3 is 12 amino acids. Germline V gives CDR1 ENHRY, CDR2 SYGVKD.

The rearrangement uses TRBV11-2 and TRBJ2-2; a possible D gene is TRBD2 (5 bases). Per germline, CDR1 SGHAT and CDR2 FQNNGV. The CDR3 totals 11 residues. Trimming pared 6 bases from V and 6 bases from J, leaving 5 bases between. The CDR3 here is CASRGAGELFF. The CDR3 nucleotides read TGTGCCAGCAGGGGAGCCGGGGAGCTGTTTTTT. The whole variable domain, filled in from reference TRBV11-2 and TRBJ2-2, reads EAGVAQSPRYKIIEKRQSVAFWCNPISGHATLYWYQQILGQGPKLLIQFQNNGVVDDSQLPKDRFSAERLKGVDSTLKIQPAKLEDSAVYLCASRGAGELFFGEGSRLTVL.

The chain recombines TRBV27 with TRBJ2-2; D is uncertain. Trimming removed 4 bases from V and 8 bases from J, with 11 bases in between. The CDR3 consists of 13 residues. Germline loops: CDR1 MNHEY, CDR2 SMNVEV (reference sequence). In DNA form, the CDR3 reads TGTGCCAGCAGTTCTACTCTCAGGGGGGAGCTGTTTTTT. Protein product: CASSSTLRGELFF.

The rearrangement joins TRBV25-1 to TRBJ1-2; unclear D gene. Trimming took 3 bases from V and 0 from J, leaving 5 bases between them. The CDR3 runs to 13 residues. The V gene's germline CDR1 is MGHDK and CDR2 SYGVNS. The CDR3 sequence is CASSDSANYGYTF. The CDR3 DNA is TGTGCCAGCAGTGATTCAGCTAACTATGGCTACACCTTC.

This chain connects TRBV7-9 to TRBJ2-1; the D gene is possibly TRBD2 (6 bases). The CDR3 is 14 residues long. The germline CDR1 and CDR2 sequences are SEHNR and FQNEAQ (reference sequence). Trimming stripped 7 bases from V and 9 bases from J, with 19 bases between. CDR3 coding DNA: TGTGCCAGCACAATGACGGACTACCTGCCTGAGCAGTTCTTC. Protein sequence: CASTMTDYLPEQFF.